The 27 T cell receptor beta chains in this list originate from one sample, sequenced in a study of shared clonotypes between healthy human individuals. Sequenced by immunoSEQ multiplex PCR; TCRdb stores in-frame clones only, minus some. The data show approximately 1.4 million clones, 95% to 99% seen once. Sequences were obtained from naive CD4+ T cells sorted from blood. Subset specified: CD45RA+ positively selected. The receptors shown here come from a man aged 25 to 40 in good health.

The gene calls are TRBV6-5 and TRBJ1-1; 8 positions agree with TRBD1. With V trimmed by 8 bases and J by 0 bases, 8 bases remained unmatched. There are 15 residues in the CDR3. From germline, CDR1 is MNHEY and CDR2 SVGAGI. The CDR3 DNA sequence: TGTGCCAGCGGAAGGACAGGGAGGGTGAACACTGAAGCTTTCTTT. It codes for CASGRTGRVNTEAFF.

The V call is TRBV27, the J call TRBJ2-7, with D hard to call. The CDR3 length is 13 residues. Between the trimmed V and J ends, which lost 6 bases and 0 bases, there was a span of 9 bases. The germline CDR1 and CDR2 sequences are MNHEY and SMNVEV (reference sequence). CDR3 loop: CASRQLDSYEQYF. The CDR3 coding sequence is TGTGCCAGCAGACAGTTAGACTCCTACGAGCAGTACTTC.

This clone was seen only once. The chain employs TRBV5-1 and TRBJ2-1; a weak D match, TRBD2 (5 bases). Germline assignment: CDR1 SGHRS and CDR2 YFSETQ. Trimming took off 2 bases at V and 0 bases at J, with 9 bases between the two ends. This CDR3 is built from 15 residues. In DNA, the CDR3 is TGCGCCAGCAGCTTTCCGGGGAGCTCCTACAATGAGCAGTTCTTC. Its translation is CASSFPGSSYNEQFF.

Of note for this clone: Additional DNA sequences in this sample encode the identical CDR3. V is TRBV2 and J is TRBJ2-7; TRBD1 might be the D (6 bases). This CDR3 is built from 14 residues. Germline V CDR1 and CDR2: SNHLY, FYNNEI. The V end was cut by 5 bases, the J end by 1 base, with 12 bases between. The CDR3 nucleotides read TGTGCCAGCAGTCCCCAGGGGATATCCTACGAGCAGTACTTC. Amino acid sequence: CASSPQGISYEQYF.

J is TRBJ1-2 and V is TRBV7-2, with unresolved D. The CDR3 is 10 residues long. Trimming took 7 bases from V and 6 from J, leaving 6 bases between them. Germline-derived CDR1 and CDR2 are SGHTA and FQGNSA. The DNA of the CDR3 is TGTGCCAGCATCTCGGATGGCTACACCTTC. Encoded protein: CASISDGYTF.

The CDR3, as DNA: TGTGCCAGCAGCTTAGTCCCAAAGACAGGCTCCTTCTACATGTTCTTC. It encodes CASSLVPKTGSFYMFF. The gene calls are TRBV7-2 and TRBJ2-1, with a tentative D call TRBD1 (6 bases). Germline V gene sequence: CDR1 SGHTA, CDR2 FQGNSA. There are 16 residues in the CDR3. V gave up 1 base and J gave up 15 bases, with 25 bases separating them.

This chain links TRBV2 with TRBJ2-7, with TRBD2 as a possible D gene (7 bases). Germline V gene sequence: CDR1 SNHLY, CDR2 FYNNEI. This CDR3 contains 15 residues. Trimming left V 3 bases short and J 2 bases short, with 14 bases between. The CDR3 reads CASSERGGQTYEQYF. The CDR3 DNA reads TGTGCCAGCAGTGAGAGGGGGGGCCAAACCTACGAGCAGTACTTC.

The chain recombines TRBV21-1 with TRBJ2-5; TRBD1 is the table's D call, not checked against the DNA. TRBV21-1 is shown as a pseudogene. This CDR3 has 16 residues. Here the CDR3 reads CASSKGNRRKGETQYF. CDR3 DNA: TGTGCCAGCAGCAAGGGCAACAGGAGAAAAGGAGAGACCCAGTACTTC.

This rearrangement joins TRBV28 to TRBJ2-7, with 9 bases aligning to TRBD1. J was trimmed by 5 bases and V by 7 bases; bases with no gene match: 9. Germline V CDR1 and CDR2: MDHEN, SYDVKM. This CDR3 contains 14 residues. The CDR3: CASTIGTGWDEQYF. Written as DNA, the CDR3 is TGTGCCAGCACAATAGGGACAGGGTGGGACGAGCAGTACTTC.

The rearrangement uses TRBV5-4 and TRBJ2-3; D gene uncertain. V was shortened by 1 base and J by 2 bases, with 11 bases between the two germline ends. The CDR3 runs 15 residues. The germline CDR1 and CDR2 sequences are SGHNT and YYREEE (reference sequence). The CDR3, as DNA: TGTGCCAGCAGCTTGAAGGGCCGGTACACAGATACGCAGTATTTT. Protein sequence: CASSLKGRYTDTQYF.

V is TRBV18 and J is TRBJ2-7; D gene unclear. The CDR3 covers 13 residues. V lost 5 bases, J lost 4 bases, and 12 bases lay in between. Per germline, CDR1 KGHSH and CDR2 LQKENI. CDR3 loop: CASSEIVEYEQYF. DNA of the CDR3: TGTGCCAGCTCAGAAATAGTTGAGTACGAGCAGTACTTC. The full variable domain, completed using reference TRBV18 and TRBJ2-7, is NAGVMQNPRHLVRRRGQEARLRCSPMKGHSHVYWYRQLPEEGLKFMVYLQKENIIDESGMPKERFSAEFPKEGPSILRIQQVVRGDSAAYFCASSEIVEYEQYFGPGTRLTVT.

The genes are TRBV15 and TRBJ2-7; D perhaps matches TRBD2 (5 bases). Germline V CDR1 and CDR2: LNHNV, YYDKDF (reference sequence). Between the trimmed V and J ends, which lost 0 bases and 2 bases, there was a span of 11 bases. This CDR3 spans 15 amino acids. CDR3 residues: CATSRDWRVAYEQYF. The CDR3 nucleotides read TGTGCCACCAGCAGAGATTGGCGGGTAGCCTACGAGCAGTACTTC.

This chain uses TRBV6-1 with TRBJ1-2, with a tentative D call TRBD1 (6 bases). Germline values: CDR1 MNHNS, CDR2 SASEGT. The CDR3 consists of 13 residues. Trimming took 7 bases from V and 3 from J, leaving 12 bases between them. Here the CDR3 reads CASNPDSYYGYTF. Here the CDR3 DNA reads TGTGCCAGCAACCCGGACAGTTACTATGGCTACACCTTC.

This sequence joins TRBV7-2 and TRBJ2-1; 8 nucleotides match TRBD2. Per germline, CDR1 SGHTA and CDR2 FQGNSA. CDR3 length equals 16 residues. J was trimmed by 2 bases and V by 1 base; bases with no gene match: 4. The CDR3 is CASSLVSGIPYNEQFF. CDR3 in DNA: TGTGCCAGCAGCTTAGTTAGCGGGATCCCCTACAATGAGCAGTTCTTC. The full variable domain, rest sourced from reference TRBV7-2 and TRBJ2-1, is GAGVSQSPSNKVTEKGKDVELRCDPISGHTALYWYRQSLGQGLEFLIYFQGNSAPDKSGLPSDRFSAERTGGSVSTLTIQRTQQEDSAVYLCASSLVSGIPYNEQFFGPGTRLTVL.

The chain couples TRBV30 to TRBJ1-5; 8 bases agree with TRBD1. The CDR3 loop spans 12 amino acids. The V and J ends lost 4 bases and 7 bases, in that order; junction bases with no gene match: 3. CDR1 and CDR2 from the germline V gene are GTSNPN and SVGIG (reference sequence). The CDR3 DNA follows: TGTGCCTGGAACAGGGACAGGCAGCCCCAGCATTTT. It encodes CAWNRDRQPQHF.

This chain connects TRBV14 to TRBJ1-5; no clear D. The germline CDR1 and CDR2 sequences are SGHDN and FVKESK. V lost 5 bases and J 6 bases, leaving 8 bases between the germline ends. This CDR3 comprises 12 residues. The DNA for the CDR3 is TGTGCCAGCAGCAGGGCGGGTCAGCCCCAGCATTTT. Protein product: CASSRAGQPQHF.

J is TRBJ1-2 and V is TRBV9; perhaps TRBD1 as D (5 bases). CDR3 size: 15 residues. V was trimmed by 5 bases and J by 4 bases, leaving 18 bases between them. The germline CDR1 and CDR2 sequences are SGDLS and YYNGEE. DNA of the CDR3: TGTGCCAGCAGTGAAAAAGGGACGGTGATCTATGGCTACACCTTC. It encodes CASSEKGTVIYGYTF.

The chain employs TRBV6-1 and TRBJ2-2; the match to TRBD2 covers 13 bases. Germline V gives CDR1 MNHNS, CDR2 SASEGT. Unmatched junction bases numbered 3, after V lost 6 bases and J lost 5 bases. This CDR3 spans 15 amino acids. This CDR3 reads CASRGTSGTTGELFF. The CDR3 coding sequence is TGTGCCAGCAGAGGGACTAGCGGGACGACCGGGGAGCTGTTTTTT.

The chain is built from TRBV5-4 and TRBJ1-2, with 7 bases fitting TRBD1. Per the germline V gene, CDR1 is SGHNT and CDR2 is YYREEE (reference sequence). The V gene end was trimmed by 2 bases and the J gene end by 13 bases; junction bases not matched to a gene: 14. The CDR3 is 14 residues long. CDR3 DNA sequence: TGTGCCAGCAGCTTCACCGGGCTGGACAGGAGGACCACCTTC. Protein: CASSFTGLDRRTTF.

This clone is a singleton in its sample. V gene TRBV10-1 combines with J gene TRBJ2-3, with D tentatively TRBD2 (5 bases). CDR1 and CDR2 (germline): WNHNN, SYGVQD (reference sequence). V was cut by 4 bases and J by 3 bases, with 8 bases left in between. CDR3 length: 13 amino acids. Here the CDR3 reads CASSVLATDTQYF. The CDR3 DNA sequence: TGCGCCAGCAGTGTTCTAGCTACAGATACGCAGTATTTT.

The chain combines TRBV11-2 with TRBJ1-3, with TRBD1 matching over 7 bases. V lost 2 bases and J lost 0; bases outside the gene matches: 7. The CDR3 length is 17 residues. Germline assignment: CDR1 SGHAT and CDR2 FQNNGV. DNA of the CDR3: TGTGCCAGCAGCTTAAGAGGGGGCTCGAGCTCTGGAAACACCATATATTTT. It translates to CASSLRGGSSSGNTIYF.

This chain connects TRBV4-3 to TRBJ2-7, with D possibly TRBD1 on 5 matching bases. The CDR3 has 15 residues. V gave up 0 bases and J gave up 5 bases, with 14 bases separating them. CDR1 and CDR2 from the germline V gene are LGHNA and YSLEER. As DNA, the CDR3 is TGCGCCAGCAGCCAAGATCCGCGGACAAGGAACGAGCAGTACTTC. It yields the protein CASSQDPRTRNEQYF.

The chain has TRBV4-1 and TRBJ2-2, with 11 positions matching TRBD1. The trim removed 3 bases at V and 1 base at J, leaving 7 bases unmatched. Germline-derived CDR1 and CDR2 are MGHRA and YSYEKL. This CDR3 is built from 18 residues. CDR3 loop: CASSQDGQGARNTGELFF. The CDR3 coding sequence is TGCGCCAGCAGCCAGGATGGACAGGGGGCCCGGAACACCGGGGAGCTGTTTTTT.

The chain joins TRBV18 to TRBJ2-1; the D is unclear. Germline V CDR1 and CDR2: KGHSH, LQKENI. Trimming took off 8 bases at V and 7 bases at J, with 21 bases between the two ends. This CDR3 spans 15 amino acids. CDR3 sequence reads: CASTLEMVGVNEQFF. CDR3 bases: TGTGCCAGCACGTTGGAGATGGTTGGGGTTAATGAGCAGTTCTTC.

The chain employs TRBV15 and TRBJ2-7, with 9 bases lining up with TRBD2. This CDR3 contains 17 residues. CDR1 is LNHNV, CDR2 YYDKDF, per germline (reference sequence). The trim removed 4 bases at V and 2 bases at J, leaving 12 bases unmatched. CDR3 in DNA: TGTGCCACCAGCAAAAGAAATAGCGGGAGCAGGCCCTACGAGCAGTACTTC. Its protein is CATSKRNSGSRPYEQYF.

A note on this clone: This may arise from a read error, as a much more abundant clone is one base away. This specimen includes other DNA sequences encoding the same CDR3. The rearrangement links TRBV11-2 to TRBJ2-5; no clear D gene. The V end lost 1 base, the J end lost 5 bases, and 2 bases lay between the germline ends. Germline V lookup: CDR1 SGHAT, CDR2 FQNNGV. CDR3 length: 11 amino acids. The CDR3 loop reads CASSLGETQYF. The CDR3 region has the DNA TGTGCCAGCAGCTTAGGGGAGACCCAGTACTTC.

The gene calls are TRBV4-3 and TRBJ2-2, with TRBD2 matching 11 bases. Germline V gene sequence: CDR1 LGHNA, CDR2 YSLEER. CDR3 length: 16 amino acids. The trim removed 0 bases at V and 6 bases at J, leaving 3 bases unmatched. The DNA for the CDR3 is TGCGCCAGCAGCCAAGAGTTAGCGGGAGGGTCCGGGGAGCTGTTTTTT. This encodes CASSQELAGGSGELFF.